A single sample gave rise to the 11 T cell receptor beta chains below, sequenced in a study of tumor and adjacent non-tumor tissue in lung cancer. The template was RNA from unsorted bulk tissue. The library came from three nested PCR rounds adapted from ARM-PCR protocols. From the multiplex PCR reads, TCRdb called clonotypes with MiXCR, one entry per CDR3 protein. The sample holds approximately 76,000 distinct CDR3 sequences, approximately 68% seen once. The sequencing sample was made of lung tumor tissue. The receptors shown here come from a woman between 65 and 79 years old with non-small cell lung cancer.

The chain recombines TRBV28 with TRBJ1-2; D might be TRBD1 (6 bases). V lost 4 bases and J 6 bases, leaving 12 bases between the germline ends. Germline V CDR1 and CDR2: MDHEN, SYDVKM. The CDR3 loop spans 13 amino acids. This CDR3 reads CASSSGVEDGYTF. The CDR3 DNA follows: TGTGCCAGCAGTTCAGGGGTAGAAGATGGCTACACCTTC.

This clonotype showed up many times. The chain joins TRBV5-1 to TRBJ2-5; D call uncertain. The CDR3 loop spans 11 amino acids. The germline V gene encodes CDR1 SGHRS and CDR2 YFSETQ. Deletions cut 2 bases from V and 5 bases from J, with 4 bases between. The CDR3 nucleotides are TGCGCCAGCAGCTTAGAGGAGACCCAGTACTTC. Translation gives CASSLEETQYF. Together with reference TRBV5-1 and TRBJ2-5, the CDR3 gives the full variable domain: KAGVTQTPRYLIKTRGQQVTLSCSPISGHRSVSWYQQTPGQGLQFLFEYFSETQRNKGNFPGRFSGRQFSNSRSEMNVSTLELGDSALYLCASSLEETQYFGPGTRLLVL.

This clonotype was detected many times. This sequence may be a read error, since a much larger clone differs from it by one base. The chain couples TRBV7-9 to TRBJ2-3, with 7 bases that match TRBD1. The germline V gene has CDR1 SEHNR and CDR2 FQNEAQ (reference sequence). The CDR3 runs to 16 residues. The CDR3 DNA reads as TGTGCCAGCAGCTCCCTGAGGGGACAGTCCACAGATACGCAGTGTTTT. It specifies CASSSLRGQSTDTQCF.

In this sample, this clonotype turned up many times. In DNA form, the CDR3 reads TGCAGTGCTCTAACAGGGAGAGGAGGAAACGAGCAGTACTTC. Its protein is CSALTGRGGNEQYF. The gene calls are TRBV20-1 and TRBJ2-7, with D perhaps TRBD1 (6 bases). The V gene's germline CDR1 is DFQATT and CDR2 SNEGSKA (reference sequence). Trimming removed 5 bases from V and 5 bases from J, with 19 bases in between. The CDR3 runs 14 residues.

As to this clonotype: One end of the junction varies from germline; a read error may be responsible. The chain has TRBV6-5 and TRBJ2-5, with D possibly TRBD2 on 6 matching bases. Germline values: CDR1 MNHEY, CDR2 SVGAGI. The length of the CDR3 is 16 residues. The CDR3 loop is CASSYSLGEREEIQYF. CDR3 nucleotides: TGTGCCAGCAGTTACTCGCTTGGGGAGAGGGAGGAGATCCAGTACTTC.

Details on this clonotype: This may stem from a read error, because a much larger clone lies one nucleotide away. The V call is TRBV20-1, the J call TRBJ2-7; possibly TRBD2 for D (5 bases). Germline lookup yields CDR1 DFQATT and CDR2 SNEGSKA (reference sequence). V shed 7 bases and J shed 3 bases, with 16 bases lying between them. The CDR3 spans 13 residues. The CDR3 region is CSVRTWTDYEQYF. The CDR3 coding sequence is TGCAGTGTACGGACCTGGACTGACTACGAGCAGTACTTC.

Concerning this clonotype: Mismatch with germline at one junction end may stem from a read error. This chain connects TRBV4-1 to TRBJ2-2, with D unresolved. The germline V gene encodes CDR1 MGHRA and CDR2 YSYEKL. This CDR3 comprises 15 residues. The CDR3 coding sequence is TGCGCCAGCTGCCAGGCTAGTTGGGTCACCGGGGAGCTGTTTTTT. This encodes CASCQASWVTGELFF.

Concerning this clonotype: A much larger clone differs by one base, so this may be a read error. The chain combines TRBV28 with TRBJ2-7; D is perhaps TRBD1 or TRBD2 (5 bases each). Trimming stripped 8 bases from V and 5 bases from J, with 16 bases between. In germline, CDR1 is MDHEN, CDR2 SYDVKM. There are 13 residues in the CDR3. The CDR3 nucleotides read TGTGCCAGCGGTTCCCCTGGGACCAACGAGCAGTACTTC. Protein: CASGSPGTNEQYF.

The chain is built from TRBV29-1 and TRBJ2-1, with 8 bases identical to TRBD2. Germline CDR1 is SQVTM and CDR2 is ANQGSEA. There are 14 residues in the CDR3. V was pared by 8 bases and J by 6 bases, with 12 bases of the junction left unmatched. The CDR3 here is CSLYGTSGGNEQFF. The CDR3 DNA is TGCAGCCTCTACGGGACAAGCGGGGGCAATGAGCAGTTCTTC.

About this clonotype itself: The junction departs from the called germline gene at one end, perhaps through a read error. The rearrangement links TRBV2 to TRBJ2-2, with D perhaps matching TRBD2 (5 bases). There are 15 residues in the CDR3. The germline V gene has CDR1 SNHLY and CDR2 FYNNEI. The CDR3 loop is CASTSVEVAPGELFF. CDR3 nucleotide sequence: TGCGCCAGCACTAGTGTCGAGGTGGCGCCAGGGGAGCTGTTTTTT.

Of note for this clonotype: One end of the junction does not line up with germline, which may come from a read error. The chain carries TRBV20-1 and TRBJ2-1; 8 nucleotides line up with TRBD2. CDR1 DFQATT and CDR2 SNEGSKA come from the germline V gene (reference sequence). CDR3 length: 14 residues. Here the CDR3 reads CSARGGTRYNEQFF. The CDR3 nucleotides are TGCAGCGCTAGGGGCGGGACTAGATACAATGAGCAGTTCTTC.